The rows below give T cell receptor beta chains drawn from one sample of a study of beta chain features in type 1 diabetes. TCRdb keeps only in-frame clones here, not all; method: immunoSEQ multiplex PCR. The top ten clones hold approximately 1.4% of a sample with some 200,000 clones, approximately 11% of them seen once. Sequenced sample: central memory CD4+ T cells from blood. The receptors come from a man in his late teens or twenties in good health. Each CDR3 is given with its conserved first and last residue. Each record gives: V gene, clone size, CDR3 protein. Size tells how often a clone was seen (once, few, many) or the class of an expanded clone, and some rows leave it out.

TRBV29-1,many,CSVEAVSGRFNEQFF
TRBV2,few,CASKIDGQDGTQYF
TRBV7-6,-,CASSLQGTDTQYF
TRBV29-1,few,CSLRLAADTQYF
TRBV9,-,CASSVDGHLKNEAFF
TRBV7-9,many,CASSPGTSNNEQFF
TRBV29-1,-,CSVTGLAGVETQYF
TRBV15,few,CATSTYSGRADTQYF
TRBV7-2,few,CASSRRDTQYF
TRBV20-1,few,CSGIQDYEQYF
TRBV11-2,few,CASSLEQGNTEAFF
TRBV28,-,CAITLGSGKQFF
TRBV5-1,few,CASSLDVQDSGTQYF
TRBV30,few,CAWGRDRAYEQYF
TRBV6-1,-,CASTRTALGTQYF
TRBV7-9,few,CASSLAPGTMNTGELFF
TRBV25-1,few,CASSEGGQYGYTF